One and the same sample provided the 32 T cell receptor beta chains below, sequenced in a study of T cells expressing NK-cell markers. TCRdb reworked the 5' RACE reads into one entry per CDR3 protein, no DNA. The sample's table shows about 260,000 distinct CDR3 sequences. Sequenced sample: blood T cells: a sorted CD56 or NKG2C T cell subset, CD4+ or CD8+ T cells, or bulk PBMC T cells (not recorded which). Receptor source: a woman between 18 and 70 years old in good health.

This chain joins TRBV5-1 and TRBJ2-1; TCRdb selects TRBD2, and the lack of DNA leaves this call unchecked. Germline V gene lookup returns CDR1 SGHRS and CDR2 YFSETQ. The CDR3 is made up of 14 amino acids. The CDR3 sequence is CASSSDGPYNEQFF.

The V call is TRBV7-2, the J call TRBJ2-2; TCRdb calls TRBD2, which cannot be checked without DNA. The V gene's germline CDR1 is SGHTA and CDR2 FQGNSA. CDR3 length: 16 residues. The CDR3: CASSPGSGRLPGELFF.

The CDR3 reads CASSPGGSWDTEAFF. V is TRBV9 and J is TRBJ1-1; checking the TCRdb D call of TRBD1 is not possible without DNA. CDR1 is SGDLS, CDR2 YYNGEE, per germline. The CDR3 consists of 15 residues.

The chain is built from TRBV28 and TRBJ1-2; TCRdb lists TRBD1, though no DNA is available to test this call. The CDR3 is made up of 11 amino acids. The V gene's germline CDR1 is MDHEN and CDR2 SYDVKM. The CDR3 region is CASSLGAGYTF.

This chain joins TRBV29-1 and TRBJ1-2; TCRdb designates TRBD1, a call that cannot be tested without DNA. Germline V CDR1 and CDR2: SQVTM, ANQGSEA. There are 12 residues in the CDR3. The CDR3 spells CSGGQGDYGYTF.

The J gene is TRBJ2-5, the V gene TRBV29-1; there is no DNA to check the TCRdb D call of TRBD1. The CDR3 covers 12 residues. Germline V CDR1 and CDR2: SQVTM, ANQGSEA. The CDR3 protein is CSGGQGGETQYF.

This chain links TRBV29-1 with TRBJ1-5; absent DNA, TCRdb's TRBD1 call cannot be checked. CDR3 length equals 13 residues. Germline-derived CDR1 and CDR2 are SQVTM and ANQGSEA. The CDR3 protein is CSVEGGGNQPQHF.

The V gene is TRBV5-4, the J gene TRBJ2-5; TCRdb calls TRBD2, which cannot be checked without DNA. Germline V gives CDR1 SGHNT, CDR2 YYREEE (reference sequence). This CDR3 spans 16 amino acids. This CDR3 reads CASSSGTSGVQETQYF.

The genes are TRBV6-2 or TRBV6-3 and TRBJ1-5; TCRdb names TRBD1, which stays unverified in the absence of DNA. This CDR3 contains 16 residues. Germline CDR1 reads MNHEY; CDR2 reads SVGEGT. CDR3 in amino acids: CASSYRDRAGNQPQHF.

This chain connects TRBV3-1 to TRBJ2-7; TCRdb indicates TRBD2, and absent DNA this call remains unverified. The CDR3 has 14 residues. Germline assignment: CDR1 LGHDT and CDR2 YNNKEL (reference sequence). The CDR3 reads CASSLGLAGGEQYF.

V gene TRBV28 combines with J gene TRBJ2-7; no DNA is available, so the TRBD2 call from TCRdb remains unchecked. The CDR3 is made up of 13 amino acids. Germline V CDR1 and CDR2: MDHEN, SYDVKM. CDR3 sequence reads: CASTRTTLYEQYF.

CDR3 protein: CSAKSGRSTDTQYF. V and J are TRBV20-1 and TRBJ2-3; the D call of TRBD2 rests on TCRdb alone, since no DNA is present to check it. The CDR3 contains 14 residues. Per germline, CDR1 DFQATT and CDR2 SNEGSKA (reference sequence).

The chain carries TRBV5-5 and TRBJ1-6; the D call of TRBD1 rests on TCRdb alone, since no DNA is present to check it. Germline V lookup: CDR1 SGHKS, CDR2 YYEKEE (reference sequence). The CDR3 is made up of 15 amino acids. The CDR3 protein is CASRLLDRDNSPLHF.

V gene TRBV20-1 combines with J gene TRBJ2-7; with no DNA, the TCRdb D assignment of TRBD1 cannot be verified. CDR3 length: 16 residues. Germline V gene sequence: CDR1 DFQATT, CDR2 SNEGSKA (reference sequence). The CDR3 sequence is CSASGSTSGGIYEQYF.

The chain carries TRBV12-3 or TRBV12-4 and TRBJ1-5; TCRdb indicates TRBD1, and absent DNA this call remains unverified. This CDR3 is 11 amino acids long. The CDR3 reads CASSLQGPQHF.

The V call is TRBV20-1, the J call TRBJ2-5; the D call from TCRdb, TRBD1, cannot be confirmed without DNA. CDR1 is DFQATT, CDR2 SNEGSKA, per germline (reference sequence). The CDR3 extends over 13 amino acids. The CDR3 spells CSARDPDRKTQYF.

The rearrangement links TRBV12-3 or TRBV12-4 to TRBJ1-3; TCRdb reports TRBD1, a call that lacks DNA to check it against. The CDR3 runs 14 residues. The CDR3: CASTPSGGAHTIYF.

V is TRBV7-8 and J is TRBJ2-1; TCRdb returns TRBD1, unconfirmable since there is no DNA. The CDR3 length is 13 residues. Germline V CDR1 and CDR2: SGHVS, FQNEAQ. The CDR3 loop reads CASSLLGGSEQFF.

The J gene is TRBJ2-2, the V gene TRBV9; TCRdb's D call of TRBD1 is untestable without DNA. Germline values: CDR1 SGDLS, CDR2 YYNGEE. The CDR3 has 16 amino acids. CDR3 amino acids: CASSVGQGANTGELFF.

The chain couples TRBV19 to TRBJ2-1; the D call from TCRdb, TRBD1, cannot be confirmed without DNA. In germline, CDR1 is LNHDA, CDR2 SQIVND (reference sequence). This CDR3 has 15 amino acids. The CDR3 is CASSTDRGRNNEQFF.

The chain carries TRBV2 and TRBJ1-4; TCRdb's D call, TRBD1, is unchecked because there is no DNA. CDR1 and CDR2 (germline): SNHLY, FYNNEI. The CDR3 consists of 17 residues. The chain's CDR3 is CASRGPGTGAPNEKLFF.

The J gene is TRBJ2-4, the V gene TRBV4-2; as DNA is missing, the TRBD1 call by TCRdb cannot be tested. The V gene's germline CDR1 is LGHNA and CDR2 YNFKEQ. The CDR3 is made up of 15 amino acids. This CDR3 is CASSQEGGAKNIQYF.

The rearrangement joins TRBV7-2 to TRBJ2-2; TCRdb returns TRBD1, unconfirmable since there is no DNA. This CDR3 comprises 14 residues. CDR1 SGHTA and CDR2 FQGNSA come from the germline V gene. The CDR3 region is CASSFGGGYGELFF.

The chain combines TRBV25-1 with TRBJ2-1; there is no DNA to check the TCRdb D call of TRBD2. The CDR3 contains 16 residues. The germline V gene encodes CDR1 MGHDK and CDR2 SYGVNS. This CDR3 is CASSGWPSSSYNEQFF.

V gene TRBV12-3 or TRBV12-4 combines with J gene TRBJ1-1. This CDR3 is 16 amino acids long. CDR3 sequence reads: CASSFGTPRPGTEAFF.

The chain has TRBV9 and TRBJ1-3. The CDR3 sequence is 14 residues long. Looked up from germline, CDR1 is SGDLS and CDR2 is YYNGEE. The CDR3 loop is CASSVSGPGNTIYF.

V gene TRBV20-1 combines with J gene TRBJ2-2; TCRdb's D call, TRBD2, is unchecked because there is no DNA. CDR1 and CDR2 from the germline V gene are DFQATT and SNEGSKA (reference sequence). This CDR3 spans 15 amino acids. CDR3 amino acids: CSARKGTSGTGELFF.

CDR3 sequence reads: CASSTLLAGGQHTQYF. The chain employs TRBV25-1 and TRBJ2-3; TCRdb calls TRBD2, which cannot be checked without DNA. Germline V gives CDR1 MGHDK, CDR2 SYGVNS. This CDR3 has 16 amino acids.

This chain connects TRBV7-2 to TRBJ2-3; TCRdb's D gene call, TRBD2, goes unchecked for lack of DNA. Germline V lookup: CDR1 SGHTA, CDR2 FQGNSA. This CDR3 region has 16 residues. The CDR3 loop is CASSLASGRLADTQYF.

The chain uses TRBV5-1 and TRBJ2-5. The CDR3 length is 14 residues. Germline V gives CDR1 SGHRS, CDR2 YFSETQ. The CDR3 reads CASSPHQTGETQYF.

This chain's CDR3 is CASSPRQGFDEQFF. The V and J genes are TRBV6-1 and TRBJ2-1; absent DNA, TCRdb's TRBD1 call cannot be checked. Germline CDR1 reads MNHNS; CDR2 reads SASEGT. This CDR3 is built from 14 residues.

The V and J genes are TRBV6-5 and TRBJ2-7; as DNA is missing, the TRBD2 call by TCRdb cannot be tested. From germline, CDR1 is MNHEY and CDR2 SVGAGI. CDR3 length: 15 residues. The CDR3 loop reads CASSLGPRTAYEQYF.